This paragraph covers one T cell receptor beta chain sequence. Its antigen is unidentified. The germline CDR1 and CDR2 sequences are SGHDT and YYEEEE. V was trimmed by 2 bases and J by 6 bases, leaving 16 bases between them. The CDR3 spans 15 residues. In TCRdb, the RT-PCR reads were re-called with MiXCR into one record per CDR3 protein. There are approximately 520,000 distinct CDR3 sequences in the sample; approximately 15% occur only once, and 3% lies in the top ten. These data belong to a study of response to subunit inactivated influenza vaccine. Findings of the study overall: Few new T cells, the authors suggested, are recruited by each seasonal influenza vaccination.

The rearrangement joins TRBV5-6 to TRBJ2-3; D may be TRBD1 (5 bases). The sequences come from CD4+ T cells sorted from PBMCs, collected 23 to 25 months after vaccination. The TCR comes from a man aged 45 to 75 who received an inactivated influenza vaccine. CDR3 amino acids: CASSLVRGASDTQYF. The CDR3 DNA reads TGTGCCAGCAGCTTAGTTAGGGGCGCGTCGGATACGCAGTATTTT. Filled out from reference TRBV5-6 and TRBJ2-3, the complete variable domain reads DAGVTQSPTHLIKTRGQQVTLRCSPKSGHDTVSWYQQALGQGPQFIFQYYEEEERQRGNFPDRFSGHQFPNYSSELNVNALLLGDSALYLCASSLVRGASDTQYFGPGTRLTVL.